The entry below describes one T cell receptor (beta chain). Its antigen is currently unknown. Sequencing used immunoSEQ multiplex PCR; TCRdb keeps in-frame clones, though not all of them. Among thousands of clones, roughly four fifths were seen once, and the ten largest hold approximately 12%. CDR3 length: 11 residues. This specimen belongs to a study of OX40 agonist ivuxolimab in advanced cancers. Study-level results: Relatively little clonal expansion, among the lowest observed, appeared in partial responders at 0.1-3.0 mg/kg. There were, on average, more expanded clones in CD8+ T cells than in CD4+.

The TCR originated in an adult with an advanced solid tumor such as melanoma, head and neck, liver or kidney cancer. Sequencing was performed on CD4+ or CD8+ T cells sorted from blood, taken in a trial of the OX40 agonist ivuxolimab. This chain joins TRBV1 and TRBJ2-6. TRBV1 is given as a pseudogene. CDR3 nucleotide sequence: TGCACCAGCAGTCGGGCCAACGTCCTGACTTTC. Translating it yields CTSSRANVLTF.